This T cell receptor (beta chain) derives from a study of control samples from healthy donors and cancer patients. The CDR3 is made up of 15 amino acids. The germline V gene has CDR1 MDHEN and CDR2 SYDVKM. The V and J ends lost 8 bases and 0 bases, in that order; junction bases with no gene match: 9. Measured with immunoSEQ multiplex PCR; TCRdb has only the in-frame clones, and not every one. Seen here are approximately 54,000 clones, more than 70% observed once, and the top ten hold approximately 40%. This receptor was identified in a man over 45 with head and neck cancer. The V gene is TRBV28, the J gene TRBJ1-1, with TRBD1 matching over 7 bases. Sample: PBMCs. Written as DNA, the CDR3 is TGTGCCAGCCATTCAGGGGGGAAGATGAACACTGAAGCTTTCTTT. This translates into CASHSGGKMNTEAFF.